This T cell receptor (beta chain) came from a study of T cell responses to AZD1222 COVID-19 vaccine. In the study overall: Researchers grouped second doses given at about 4 or about 12 weeks into one pool.

Trimming cost V 5 bases and J 6 bases, with 19 bases left between them. Germline loops: CDR1 SGDLS, CDR2 YYNGEE. CDR3 length: 15 amino acids. Sequencing used immunoSEQ multiplex PCR; TCRdb keeps in-frame clones, though not all of them. Of more than 250,000 clones listed, about 92% are singletons. Remarks on this clone: The antigen is undetermined.

Findings of the study overall: Baseline seropositivity occurred in only 5 or 6 AZD1222 recipients. Repertoires were obtained solely post-peak T cell response. Most donors were white British, females outnumbered males, and clonal diversity was possibly underestimated.

The TCR originated in an adult in good health. Sample: peripheral blood, taken on day 0 of AZD1222 vaccination. The genes are TRBV9 and TRBJ2-3; D is perhaps TRBD1 or TRBD2 (5 bases each). The CDR3 region is CASRPPGPPGDTQYF. In DNA form, the CDR3 reads TGTGCCAGCAGGCCCCCGGGACCCCCCGGGGATACGCAGTATTTT.